This entry lists 18 T cell receptor beta chains sequenced from one sample in a study of T cell changes during pregnancy in multiple sclerosis. TCRdb keeps only in-frame clones here, not all; method: immunoSEQ multiplex PCR. The data show 55,000 to 75,000 clones, under 95% seen once. The sample here was peripheral blood, taken in the third trimester of pregnancy. Receptor source: a female donor in good health, enrolled as a control in a pregnancy study.

The CDR3 nucleotides are TGCGCCAGCAGCCAACAGGTGGGCTACGAGCAGTACTTC. It codes for CASSQQVGYEQYF. The rearrangement joins TRBV4-1 to TRBJ2-7, with D unresolved. V was pared by 2 bases and J by 3 bases, with 8 bases between. This CDR3 region has 13 residues. The germline CDR1 and CDR2 sequences are MGHRA and YSYEKL.

This chain connects TRBV5-1 to TRBJ2-1; 8 bases agree with TRBD2. This CDR3 has 16 residues. The germline gives CDR1 SGHRS, CDR2 YFSETQ. With 0 bases clipped from V and 0 bases from J, the junction kept 2 bases outside the gene matches. The CDR3 loop reads CASSLAGGGSYNEQFF. DNA of the CDR3: TGCGCCAGCAGCTTGGCCGGGGGGGGCTCCTACAATGAGCAGTTCTTC.

The chain combines TRBV11-3 with TRBJ2-6; D is uncertain. The CDR3 sequence is 16 residues long. Germline assignment: CDR1 SGHNT and CDR2 YENEEA. V was pared by 6 bases and J by 4 bases, with 16 bases between. The CDR3 DNA reads as TGTGCCAGCAGTCCTCAGGCGAATCAAGGGGCCAACGTCCTGACTTTC. Translated, it gives CASSPQANQGANVLTF.

The chain carries TRBV9 and TRBJ2-5; D unresolved. The V gene's germline CDR1 is SGDLS and CDR2 YYNGEE. V gave up 4 bases and J gave up 3 bases, with 10 bases separating them. The CDR3 is 13 residues long. The CDR3 loop is CASSRGVKETQYF. The CDR3 DNA follows: TGTGCCAGCAGCCGCGGAGTCAAAGAGACCCAGTACTTC.

The rearrangement joins TRBV5-4 to TRBJ2-7, with D maybe TRBD2 (6 bases). The germline V gene encodes CDR1 SGHNT and CDR2 YYREEE (reference sequence). There are 16 residues in the CDR3. Trimming cost V 4 bases and J 2 bases, with 19 bases left between them. CDR3 sequence: CASSQAGGGPTYEQYF. The CDR3 coding sequence is TGTGCCAGCAGCCAGGCCGGGGGAGGCCCGACCTACGAGCAGTACTTC.

The chain carries TRBV2 and TRBJ1-2, with D unresolved. Germline V gives CDR1 SNHLY, CDR2 FYNNEI. This CDR3 region has 13 residues. Trimming cost V 4 bases and J 1 base, with 7 bases left between them. The CDR3: CASSVEVNYGYTF. In DNA form, the CDR3 reads TGTGCCAGCAGTGTTGAGGTTAACTATGGCTACACCTTC.

CDR3 bases: TGTGCCCCCAAGGAGGGACGACAGTATGGCTACACCTTC. Amino acids: CAPKEGRQYGYTF. This rearrangement joins TRBV2 to TRBJ1-2, with D possibly matching TRBD1 (5 bases). Germline V gives CDR1 SNHLY, CDR2 FYNNEI. Trimming removed 11 bases at V and 5 bases at J, with 18 bases between. The CDR3 runs 13 residues.

About this clone itself: The junction shows a germline mismatch at one end, possibly a read error. The gene calls are TRBV7-7 and TRBJ1-3; 10 bases align to TRBD1. Germline CDR1 is SSHAT and CDR2 is FNYEAQ (reference sequence). The CDR3 extends over 15 amino acids. The CDR3 sequence: CASSLVQDRGNTIYF. The DNA of the CDR3 is TGTGCTAGCAGCTTAGTACAGGACAGGGGGAACACCATATATTTT.

The V call is TRBV7-9, the J call TRBJ1-2; TRBD1 aligns across 7 bases. V shed 5 bases and J 6 bases; nucleotides not matched to a gene: 6. The CDR3 extends over 13 amino acids. Germline V gene sequence: CDR1 SEHNR, CDR2 FQNEAQ (reference sequence). CDR3 region: CASSRTGADGYTF. The CDR3 bases are TGTGCCAGCAGCCGCACAGGGGCGGATGGCTACACCTTC.

The chain links TRBV5-6 to TRBJ2-7, with 9 bases that match TRBD1. CDR3 length equals 16 residues. V dropped 4 bases and J dropped 3; count of bases not matched to a gene: 11. Germline loops: CDR1 SGHDT, CDR2 YYEEEE. The CDR3 sequence: CASSRTPGQGFYEQYF. DNA for the CDR3: TGTGCCAGCAGCCGTACTCCGGGACAGGGCTTCTACGAGCAGTACTTC.

The chain couples TRBV28 to TRBJ1-2; D remains unclear. V dropped 3 bases and J dropped 3 bases, with 11 bases sitting between them. This CDR3 is 14 amino acids long. Germline V CDR1 and CDR2: MDHEN, SYDVKM. The CDR3, as DNA: TGTGCCAGCAGTTTGCCGACAAGCTACTATGGCTACACCTTC. It specifies CASSLPTSYYGYTF.

The J gene is TRBJ1-2, the V gene TRBV28; TRBD1 might be the D (5 bases). CDR3 length: 12 amino acids. Germline V gene sequence: CDR1 MDHEN, CDR2 SYDVKM. V was clipped by 5 bases and J by 4 bases, with 8 bases between them. CDR3 region: CASSTQVYGYTF. CDR3 DNA sequence: TGTGCCAGCAGTACACAGGTCTATGGCTACACCTTC.

This chain joins TRBV7-6 and TRBJ2-7; 7 positions match TRBD1. J lost 0 bases, V lost 6 bases, and 5 bases had no gene match. Germline assignment: CDR1 SGHVS and CDR2 FNYEAQ. The CDR3 has 14 residues. The CDR3 nucleotides are TGTGCCAGCAGTCCGACAGGGTCCTCCTACGAGCAGTACTTC. Its protein is CASSPTGSSYEQYF.

The chain has TRBV6-1 and TRBJ1-1; TRBD1 is a possible D gene (6 bases). Trimming pared 2 bases from V and 1 base from J, leaving 20 bases between. The CDR3 runs 18 residues. The germline gives CDR1 MNHNS, CDR2 SASEGT. CDR3 sequence (DNA): TGTGCCAGCAGTGAAAGGGGGAGGGGCGCTCCAACGAACACTGAAGCTTTCTTT. Amino acid sequence: CASSERGRGAPTNTEAFF.

The chain's CDR3 is CASSLRLLANEQYF. The CDR3 region has the DNA TGTGCCAGCAGCCTTAGGTTACTAGCAAACGAGCAGTACTTC. The chain combines TRBV11-2 with TRBJ2-7, with D perhaps TRBD2 (6 bases). Trimming removed 5 bases at V and 5 bases at J, with 16 bases between. The CDR3 length is 14 residues. Germline V CDR1 and CDR2: SGHAT, FQNNGV.

This chain links TRBV18 with TRBJ2-3; the match to TRBD1 covers 7 bases. This CDR3 is built from 14 residues. Per the germline V gene, CDR1 is KGHSH and CDR2 is LQKENI. The trim removed 11 bases at V and 2 bases at J, leaving 10 bases unmatched. The CDR3 sequence is CAGNRQGYTDTQYF. CDR3 bases: TGTGCCGGCAATCGACAGGGTTACACAGATACGCAGTATTTT.

The chain joins TRBV6-1 to TRBJ1-2; no firm D call. V lost 5 bases to trimming and J lost 8 bases, with 15 bases between them. Germline assignment: CDR1 MNHNS and CDR2 SASEGT. The CDR3 contains 13 residues. The CDR3 region has the DNA TGTGCCAGCAGTCCCGACGGACTGCGGGGCTACACCTTC. Translating gives CASSPDGLRGYTF.

The chain uses TRBV28 and TRBJ2-7; no firm D call. With 1 base removed from V and 2 bases from J, the gap between germline ends came to 9 bases. The germline V gene encodes CDR1 MDHEN and CDR2 SYDVKM. The CDR3 runs to 14 residues. This CDR3 is CASSLSRGTYEQYF. The DNA of the CDR3 is TGTGCCAGCAGTTTATCCCGCGGCACCTACGAGCAGTACTTC.